This T cell receptor (beta chain) is from a study of T cells expressing NK-cell markers. The wider study: Researchers got TCR beta repertoires out of sorted CD3+CD56+NKG2C+, CD3+CD56+NKG2C- and CD3+CD56-NKG2C+ T cells.

Remarks on this clonotype: Its antigen is unknown.

Overall study findings and caveats: NKG2C+ dominant clonotype frequencies in five or six donors were roughly 1.0-7.5% of CD8+ T cells. Four donors likewise had their CD3+CD56-NKG2C+ fraction led by these clonotypes.

Reprocessing the 5' RACE reads, TCRdb reports a single entry for every CDR3 protein and omits DNA. The table lists 350,000 to 450,000 distinct CDR3 sequences. The TCR was taken from a man aged 18-69 years in good health. The sample taken for sequencing was blood T cells: a sorted CD56 or NKG2C T cell subset, CD4+ or CD8+ T cells, or bulk PBMC T cells (not recorded which).

The CDR3 reads CASSQMDTGKGYTF. The rearrangement joins TRBV3-1 to TRBJ1-2; as DNA is missing, the TRBD1 call by TCRdb cannot be tested. CDR1 is LGHDT and CDR2 is YNNKEL in the germline V gene (reference sequence). This CDR3 region has 14 residues.